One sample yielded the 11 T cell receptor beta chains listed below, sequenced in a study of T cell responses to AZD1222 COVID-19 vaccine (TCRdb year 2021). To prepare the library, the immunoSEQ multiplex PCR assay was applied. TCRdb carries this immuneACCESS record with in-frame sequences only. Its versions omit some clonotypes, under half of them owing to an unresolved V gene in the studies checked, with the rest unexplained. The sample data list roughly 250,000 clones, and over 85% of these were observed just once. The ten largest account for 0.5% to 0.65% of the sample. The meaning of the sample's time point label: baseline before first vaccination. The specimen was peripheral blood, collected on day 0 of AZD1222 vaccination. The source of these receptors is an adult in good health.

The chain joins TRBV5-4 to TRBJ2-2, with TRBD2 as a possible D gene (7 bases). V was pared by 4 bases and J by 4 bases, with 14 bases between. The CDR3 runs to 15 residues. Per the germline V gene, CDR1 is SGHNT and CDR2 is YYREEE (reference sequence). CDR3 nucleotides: TGTGCCAGCAGCCACAAGGGGGGGGGCACCGGGGAGCTGTTTTTT. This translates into CASSHKGGGTGELFF.

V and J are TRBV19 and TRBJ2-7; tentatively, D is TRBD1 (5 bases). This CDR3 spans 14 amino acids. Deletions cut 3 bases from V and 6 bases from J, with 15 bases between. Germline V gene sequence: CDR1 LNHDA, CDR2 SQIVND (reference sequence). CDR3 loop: CASSIGRALGEQYF. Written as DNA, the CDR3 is TGTGCCAGTAGTATCGGCAGGGCCCTTGGCGAGCAGTACTTC. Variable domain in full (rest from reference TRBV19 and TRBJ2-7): DGGITQSPKYLFRKEGQNVTLSCEQNLNHDAMYWYRQDPGQGLRLIYYSQIVNDFQKGDIAEGYSVSREKKESFPLTVTSAQKNPTAFYLCASSIGRALGEQYFGPGTRLTVT.

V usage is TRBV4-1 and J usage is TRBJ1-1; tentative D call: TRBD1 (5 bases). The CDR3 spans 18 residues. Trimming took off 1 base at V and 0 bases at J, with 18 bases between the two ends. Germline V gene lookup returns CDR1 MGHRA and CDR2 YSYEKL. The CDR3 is CASSQGKGREGMNTEAFF. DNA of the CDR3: TGCGCCAGCAGCCAAGGAAAGGGGCGGGAGGGGATGAACACTGAAGCTTTCTTT.

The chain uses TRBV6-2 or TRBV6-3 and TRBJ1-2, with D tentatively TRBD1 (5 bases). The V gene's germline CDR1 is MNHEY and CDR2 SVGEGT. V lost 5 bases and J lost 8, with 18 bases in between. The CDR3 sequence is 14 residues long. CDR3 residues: CASSRSTRAGGYTF. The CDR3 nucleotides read TGTGCCAGCAGTCGATCTACCAGGGCAGGAGGCTACACCTTC.

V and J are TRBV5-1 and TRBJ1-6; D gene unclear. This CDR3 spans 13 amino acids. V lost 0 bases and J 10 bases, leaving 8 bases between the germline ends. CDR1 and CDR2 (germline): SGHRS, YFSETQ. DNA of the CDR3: TGCGCCAGCAGCTTGGGTAGGATCTCACCCCTCCACTTT. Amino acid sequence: CASSLGRISPLHF.

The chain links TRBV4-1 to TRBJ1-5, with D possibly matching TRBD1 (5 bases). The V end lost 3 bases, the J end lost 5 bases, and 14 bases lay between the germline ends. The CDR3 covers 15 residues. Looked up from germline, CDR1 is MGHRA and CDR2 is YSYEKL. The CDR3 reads CASSHSPDTYQPQHF. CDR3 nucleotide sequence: TGCGCCAGCAGCCACTCACCGGACACCTATCAGCCCCAGCATTTT.

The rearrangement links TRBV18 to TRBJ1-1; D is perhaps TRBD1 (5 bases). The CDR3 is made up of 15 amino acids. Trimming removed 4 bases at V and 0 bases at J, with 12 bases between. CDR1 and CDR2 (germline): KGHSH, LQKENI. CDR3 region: CASSLGGLMNTEAFF. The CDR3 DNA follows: TGTGCCAGCTCACTCGGGGGACTTATGAACACTGAAGCTTTCTTT.

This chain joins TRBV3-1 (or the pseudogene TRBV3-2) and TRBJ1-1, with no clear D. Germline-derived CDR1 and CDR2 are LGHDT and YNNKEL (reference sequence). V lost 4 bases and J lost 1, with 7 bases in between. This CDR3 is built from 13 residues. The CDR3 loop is CASSLGRNTEAFF. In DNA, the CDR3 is TGTGCCAGCAGCCTAGGGAGGAACACTGAAGCTTTCTTT.

The CDR3 region has the DNA TGTGCCAGCAGCTTATCCGGGGAGCTGTTTTTT. It codes for CASSLSGELFF. The V gene is TRBV7-9, the J gene TRBJ2-2; the D is unclear. The length of the CDR3 is 11 residues. The V gene lost 2 bases and the J gene lost 6 bases, with 1 base spanning the gap. Germline V gene data show CDR1 as SEHNR and CDR2 as FQNEAQ (reference sequence).

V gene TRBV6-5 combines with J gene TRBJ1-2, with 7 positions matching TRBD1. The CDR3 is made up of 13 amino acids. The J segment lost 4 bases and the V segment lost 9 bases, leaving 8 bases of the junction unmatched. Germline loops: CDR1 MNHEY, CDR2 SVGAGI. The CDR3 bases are TGTGCCAGTCACAGGGGAATAGTCTATGGCTACACCTTC. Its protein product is CASHRGIVYGYTF.

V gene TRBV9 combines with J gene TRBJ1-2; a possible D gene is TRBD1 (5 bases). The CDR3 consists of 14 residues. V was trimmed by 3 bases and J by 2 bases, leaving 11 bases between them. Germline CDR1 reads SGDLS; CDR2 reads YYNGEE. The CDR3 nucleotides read TGTGCCAGCAGCGCCACGGGACGGAACTATGGCTACACCTTC. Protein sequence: CASSATGRNYGYTF.